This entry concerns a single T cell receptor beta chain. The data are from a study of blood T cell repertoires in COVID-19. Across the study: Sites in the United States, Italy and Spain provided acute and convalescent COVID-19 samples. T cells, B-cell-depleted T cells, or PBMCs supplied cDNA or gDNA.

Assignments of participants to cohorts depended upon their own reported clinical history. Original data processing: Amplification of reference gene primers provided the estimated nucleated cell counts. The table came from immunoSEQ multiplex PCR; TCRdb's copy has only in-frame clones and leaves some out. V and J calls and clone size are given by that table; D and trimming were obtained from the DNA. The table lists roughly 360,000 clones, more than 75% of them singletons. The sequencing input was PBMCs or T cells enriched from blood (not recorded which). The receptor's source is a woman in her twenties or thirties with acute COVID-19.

CDR3 in DNA: TGTGCCACCAGCAGAGCCCCGGTGGATGGCGGGGGAGCCAGCTCCTACAATGAGCAGTTCTTC. This encodes CATSRAPVDGGGASSYNEQFF. The rearrangement links TRBV15 to TRBJ2-1, with TRBD2 identical over 7 bases. Germline CDR1 is LNHNV and CDR2 is YYDKDF (reference sequence). Trimming at V came to 1 base and at J to 0 bases, leaving 18 bases not matched to a gene. The CDR3 length is 21 residues.